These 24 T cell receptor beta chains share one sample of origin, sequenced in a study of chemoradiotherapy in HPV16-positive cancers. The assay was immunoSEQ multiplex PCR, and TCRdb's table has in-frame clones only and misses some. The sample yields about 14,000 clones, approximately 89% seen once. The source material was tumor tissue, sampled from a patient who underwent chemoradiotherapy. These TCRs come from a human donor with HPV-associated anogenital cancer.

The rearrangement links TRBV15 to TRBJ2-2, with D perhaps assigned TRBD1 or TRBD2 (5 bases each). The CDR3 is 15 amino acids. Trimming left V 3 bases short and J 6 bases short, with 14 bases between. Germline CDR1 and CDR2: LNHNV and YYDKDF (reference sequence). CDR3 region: CATSSRGVDPGELFF. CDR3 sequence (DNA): TGTGCCACCAGCAGTAGGGGAGTCGACCCCGGGGAGCTGTTTTTT.

CDR3 coding DNA: TGCGCCAGCAGTCGGCGGGCCAACGTCCTGACTTTC. It codes for CASSRRANVLTF. The chain joins TRBV10-1 to TRBJ2-6; D gene uncertain. The CDR3 sequence is 12 residues long. The V and J ends lost 5 bases and 5 bases respectively, with 4 bases between them. In germline, CDR1 is WNHNN, CDR2 SYGVQD (reference sequence).

The CDR3 DNA reads as TGTGCCAGCAGGCCAGGGTACCTCGGGGAGACCCAGTACTTC. This gives the protein CASRPGYLGETQYF. The chain carries TRBV6-5 and TRBJ2-5; D perhaps matches TRBD1 (5 bases). V gave up 6 bases and J gave up 5 bases, with 16 bases separating them. Germline-derived CDR1 and CDR2 are MNHEY and SVGAGI. CDR3 length equals 14 residues.

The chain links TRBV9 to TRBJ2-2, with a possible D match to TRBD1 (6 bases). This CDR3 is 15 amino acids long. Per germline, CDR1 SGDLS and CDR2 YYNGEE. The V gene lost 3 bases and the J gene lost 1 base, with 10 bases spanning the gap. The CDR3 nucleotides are TGTGCCAGCAGCGGTCAGGGGTGGAACACCGGGGAGCTGTTTTTT. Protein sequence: CASSGQGWNTGELFF.

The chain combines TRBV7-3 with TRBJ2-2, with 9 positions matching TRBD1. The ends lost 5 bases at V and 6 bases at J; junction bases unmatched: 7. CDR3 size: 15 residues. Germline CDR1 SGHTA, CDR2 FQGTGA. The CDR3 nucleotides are TGTGCCAGCAGCCGGCGGGACAGGGTAGCCGGGGAGCTGTTTTTT. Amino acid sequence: CASSRRDRVAGELFF.

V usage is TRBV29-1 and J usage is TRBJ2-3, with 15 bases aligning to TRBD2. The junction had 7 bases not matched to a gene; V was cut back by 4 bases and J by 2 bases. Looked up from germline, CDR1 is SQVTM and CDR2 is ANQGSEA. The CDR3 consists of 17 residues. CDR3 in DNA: TGCAGCGTTGGCGGACTAGCGGGAGGGCTCAACACAGATACGCAGTATTTT. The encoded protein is CSVGGLAGGLNTDTQYF.

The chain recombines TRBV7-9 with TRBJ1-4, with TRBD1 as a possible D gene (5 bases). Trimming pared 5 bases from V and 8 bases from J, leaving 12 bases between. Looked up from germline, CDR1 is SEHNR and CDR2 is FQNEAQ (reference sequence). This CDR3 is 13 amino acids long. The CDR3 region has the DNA TGTGCCAGCAGCCCCCCGGGGGTGGAAAAACTGTTTTTT. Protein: CASSPPGVEKLFF.

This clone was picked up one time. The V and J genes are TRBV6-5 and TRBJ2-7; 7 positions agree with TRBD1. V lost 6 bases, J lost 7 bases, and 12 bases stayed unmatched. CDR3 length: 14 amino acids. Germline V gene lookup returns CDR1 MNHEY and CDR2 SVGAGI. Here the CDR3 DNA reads TGTGCCAGCAGGCCTGACAGGGACCCGTGGGAGCAGTACTTC. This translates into CASRPDRDPWEQYF.

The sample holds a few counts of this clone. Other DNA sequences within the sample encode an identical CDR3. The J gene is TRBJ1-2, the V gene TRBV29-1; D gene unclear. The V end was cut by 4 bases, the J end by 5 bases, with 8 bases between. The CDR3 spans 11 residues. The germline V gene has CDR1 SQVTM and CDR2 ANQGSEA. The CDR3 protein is CSVVTPYGYTF. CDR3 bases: TGCAGCGTTGTTACGCCATATGGCTACACCTTC.

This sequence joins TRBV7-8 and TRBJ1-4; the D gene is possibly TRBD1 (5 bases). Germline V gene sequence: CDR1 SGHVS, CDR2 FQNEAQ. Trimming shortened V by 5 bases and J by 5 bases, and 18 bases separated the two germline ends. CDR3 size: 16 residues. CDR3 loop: CASSPRPDSWNEKLFF. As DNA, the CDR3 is TGTGCCAGCAGCCCAAGACCCGACAGCTGGAATGAAAAACTGTTTTTT. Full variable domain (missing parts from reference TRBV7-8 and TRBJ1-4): GAGVSQSPRYKVAKRGQDVALRCDPISGHVSLFWYQQALGQGPEFLTYFQNEAQLDKSGLPSDRFFAERPEGSVSTLKIQRTQQEDSAVYLCASSPRPDSWNEKLFFGSGTQLSVL.

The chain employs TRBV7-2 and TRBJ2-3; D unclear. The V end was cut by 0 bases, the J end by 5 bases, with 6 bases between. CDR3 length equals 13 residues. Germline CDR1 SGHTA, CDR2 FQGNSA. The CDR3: CASSLAPGDTQYF. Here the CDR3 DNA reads TGTGCCAGCAGCTTAGCCCCCGGAGATACGCAGTATTTT. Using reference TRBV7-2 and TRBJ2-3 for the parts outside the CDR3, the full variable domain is GAGVSQSPSNKVTEKGKDVELRCDPISGHTALYWYRQSLGQGLEFLIYFQGNSAPDKSGLPSDRFSAERTGGSVSTLTIQRTQQEDSAVYLCASSLAPGDTQYFGPGTRLTVL.

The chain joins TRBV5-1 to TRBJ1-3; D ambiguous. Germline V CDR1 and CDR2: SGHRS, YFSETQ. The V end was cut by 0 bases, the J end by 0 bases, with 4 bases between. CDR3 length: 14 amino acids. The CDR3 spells CASSLDVSGNTIYF. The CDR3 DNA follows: TGCGCCAGCAGCTTGGATGTCTCTGGAAACACCATATATTTT.

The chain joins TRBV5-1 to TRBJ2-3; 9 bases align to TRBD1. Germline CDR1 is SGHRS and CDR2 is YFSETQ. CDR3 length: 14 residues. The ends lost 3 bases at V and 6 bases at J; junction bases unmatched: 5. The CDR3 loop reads CASSSGTGMDTQYF. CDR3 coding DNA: TGCGCCAGCAGCTCAGGGACAGGGATGGATACGCAGTATTTT.

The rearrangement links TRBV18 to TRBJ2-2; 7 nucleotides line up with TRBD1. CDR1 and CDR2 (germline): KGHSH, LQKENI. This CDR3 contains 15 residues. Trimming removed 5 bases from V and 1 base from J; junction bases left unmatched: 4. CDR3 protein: CASSFWTGNTGELFF. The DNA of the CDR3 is TGTGCCAGCTCATTTTGGACAGGGAACACCGGGGAGCTGTTTTTT.

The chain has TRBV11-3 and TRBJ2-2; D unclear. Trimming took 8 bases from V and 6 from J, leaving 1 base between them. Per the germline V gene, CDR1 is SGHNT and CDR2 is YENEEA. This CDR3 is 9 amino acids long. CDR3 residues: CASSGELFF. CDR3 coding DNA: TGTGCCAGCTCCGGGGAGCTGTTTTTT.

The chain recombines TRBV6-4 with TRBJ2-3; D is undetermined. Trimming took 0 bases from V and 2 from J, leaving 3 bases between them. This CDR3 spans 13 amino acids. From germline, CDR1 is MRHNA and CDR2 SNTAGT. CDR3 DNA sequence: TGTGCCAGCAGTGACTCGGCCACAGATACGCAGTATTTT. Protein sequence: CASSDSATDTQYF.

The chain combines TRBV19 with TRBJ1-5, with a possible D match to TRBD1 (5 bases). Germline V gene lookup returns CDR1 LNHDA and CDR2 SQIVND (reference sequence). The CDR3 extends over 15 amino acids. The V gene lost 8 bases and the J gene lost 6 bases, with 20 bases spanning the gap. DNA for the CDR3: TGTGCCAGTTCAAAGTTTGAAGAGGGGTTTCAGCCCCAGCATTTT. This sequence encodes CASSKFEEGFQPQHF.

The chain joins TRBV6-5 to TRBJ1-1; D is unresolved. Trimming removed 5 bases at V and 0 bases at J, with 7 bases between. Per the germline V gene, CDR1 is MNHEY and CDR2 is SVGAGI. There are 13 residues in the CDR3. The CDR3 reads CASSAGMNTEAFF. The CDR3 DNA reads TGTGCCAGCAGTGCAGGCATGAACACTGAAGCTTTCTTT.

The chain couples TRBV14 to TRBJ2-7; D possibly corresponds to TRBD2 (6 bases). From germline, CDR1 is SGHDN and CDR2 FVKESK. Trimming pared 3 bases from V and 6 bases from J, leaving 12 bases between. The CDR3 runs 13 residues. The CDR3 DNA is TGTGCCAGCAGCCATAGGGACTCCCGCGAGCAGTACTTC. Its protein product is CASSHRDSREQYF.

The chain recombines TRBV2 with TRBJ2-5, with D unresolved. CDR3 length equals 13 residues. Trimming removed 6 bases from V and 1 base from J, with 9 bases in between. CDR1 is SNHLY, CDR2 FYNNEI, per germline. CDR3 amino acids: CASRAASQETQYF. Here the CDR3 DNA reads TGTGCCAGCAGGGCGGCGAGCCAAGAGACCCAGTACTTC.

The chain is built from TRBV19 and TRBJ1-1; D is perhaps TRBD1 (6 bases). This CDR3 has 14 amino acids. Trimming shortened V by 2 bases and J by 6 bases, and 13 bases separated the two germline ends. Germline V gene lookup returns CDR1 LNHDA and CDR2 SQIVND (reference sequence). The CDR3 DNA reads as TGTGCCAGTAGTATATATGACAGGCAGGCTGAAGCTTTCTTT. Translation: CASSIYDRQAEAFF.

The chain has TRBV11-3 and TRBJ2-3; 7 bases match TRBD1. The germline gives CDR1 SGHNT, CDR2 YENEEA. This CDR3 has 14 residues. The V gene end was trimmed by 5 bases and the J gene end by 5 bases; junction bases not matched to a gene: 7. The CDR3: CASSTWTGGDTQYF. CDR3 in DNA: TGTGCCAGCAGCACCTGGACAGGAGGAGATACGCAGTATTTT. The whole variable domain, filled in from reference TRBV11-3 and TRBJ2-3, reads EAGVVQSPRYKIIEKKQPVAFWCNPISGHNTLYWYLQNLGQGPELLIRYENEEAVDDSQLPKDRFSAERLKGVDSTLKIQPAELGDSAVYLCASSTWTGGDTQYFGPGTRLTVL.

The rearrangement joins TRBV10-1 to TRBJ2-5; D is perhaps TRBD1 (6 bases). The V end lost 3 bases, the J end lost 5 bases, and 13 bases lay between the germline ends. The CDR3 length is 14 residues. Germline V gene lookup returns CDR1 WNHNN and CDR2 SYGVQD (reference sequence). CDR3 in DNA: TGCGCCAGCAGTGAAGGGGGAGTGGAGGAGACCCAGTACTTC. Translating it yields CASSEGGVEETQYF.

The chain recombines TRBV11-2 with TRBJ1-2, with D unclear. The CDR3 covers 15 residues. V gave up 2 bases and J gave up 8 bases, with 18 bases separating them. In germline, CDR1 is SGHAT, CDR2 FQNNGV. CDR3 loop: CASSLTLGPREGYTF. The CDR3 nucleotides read TGTGCCAGCAGCTTAACCTTGGGCCCTCGAGAAGGCTACACCTTC.